This T cell receptor (beta chain) was sequenced for a study of blood T cell repertoires in COVID-19. The wider study: The samples span acute and convalescent COVID-19 from the United States, Italy and Spain.

In the authors' workflow: Estimation of nucleated cell counts relied on the amplification of reference gene primers. The protocol was immunoSEQ multiplex PCR, while the TCRdb copy is restricted to in-frame clones and leaves out a portion. V and J calls and clone size are given by that table; D and trimming were obtained from the DNA. The sample comprises approximately 97,000 clones, 70% to 90% of which are singletons, and 20% rests with the top ten. The germline gives CDR1 SQVTM, CDR2 ANQGSEA. The CDR3 consists of 13 residues. The ends were cut back, 5 bases at V and 9 bases at J, with 17 bases in the middle.

This chain links TRBV29-1 with TRBJ2-1; D is unclear. Sequenced input: peripheral blood. This sequence was found in a human donor in a cohort sampled during active COVID-19. The CDR3: CSVSTASDGEQFF. As DNA, the CDR3 is TGCAGCGTTTCGACTGCTTCCGACGGTGAGCAGTTCTTC.